The source of this TCR beta chain is a study of blood T cells in healthy people across ages. A second PCR, run for about 6 to 12 cycles, used a sample-barcoded 5' primer plus a J-beta primer mix. TCRdb re-called the 5' RACE reads with MiXCR, one entry per CDR3 protein. The table has fewer than 1,200,000 distinct CDR3 sequences, about 23% seen once. This clonotype was detected only a few times. The CDR3 length is 16 residues. Germline assignment: CDR1 SGHVS and CDR2 FQNEAQ. V lost 4 bases and J 6 bases, leaving 20 bases between the germline ends. The sample was also reused in another study, on T cells of mothers and their children. This second study says: Material was donated by three healthy Caucasian mothers and their six children. Related mother-child pairs showed slightly, non-significantly higher overlap than unrelated pairs.

The V and J genes are TRBV7-8 and TRBJ2-3; no definite D call. This clonotype originated in a girl aged 2 to 10 in good health. Sequencing was carried out using blood. The DNA for the CDR3 is TGTGCCAGCAGCTCACTTTTTGGGTCTCTCGATGATACGCAGTATTTT. This sequence encodes CASSSLFGSLDDTQYF.